These T cell receptor beta chains were read from a single sample in a study of tumor and adjacent non-tumor tissue in lung cancer. A single record per CDR3 protein comes from TCRdb applying MiXCR to the multiplex PCR reads. Here the sample spans about 140,000 distinct CDR3 sequences, approximately 66% being singletons. The sample was lung tumor tissue. Receptors originate from a man aged 60 to 69 with small cell lung cancer. CDR3s include the opening cysteine and the closing phenylalanine or tryptophan. The D gene is left open where the match is weak. Size is stated for part of the rows, as once, few or many counts, or as a class when the clone is expanded.

. TRBJ2-1 many TRBV5-5 TGTGCCAGCAGCTTGGAGGGGGCGGGGGAGCAGTTCTTC CASSLEGAGEQFF
. TRBJ2-7 few TRBV5-1 TGCGCCAGCAGGAGGCCAGGGTCAGCCTCCTACGAGCAGTACTTC CASRRPGSASYEQYF
. TRBJ1-3 many TRBV29-1 TGCAGCGTTACTACCCAGCTTGGAAACACCATATATTTT CSVTTQLGNTIYF
. TRBJ2-5 few TRBV6-5 TGTGCCAGCAATTACGACGACAGGCAAGAGACCCAGTACTTC CASNYDDRQETQYF
. TRBJ1-2 . TRBV28 TGTGCCAACAGTTATGGGTTTGGGTATGACTACACCTTC CANSYGFGYDYTF
. TRBJ2-3 . TRBV11-2 TGTACTAGCAGCCCGAGACAAGATACGCAGTATTTT CTSSPRQDTQYF
. TRBJ2-1 . TRBV11-2 TGTGCCATCAGTTCTACTAGCTCCTACGATGAGCAGTTCTTC CAISSTSSYDEQFF
TRBD1 TRBJ2-7 . TRBV19 TGTGCCAGTAGTATAACCGGGACAGGGGACATCGAGCAGTACTTC CASSITGTGDIEQYF
TRBD2 TRBJ2-1 . TRBV6-5 TGTGCCAGCAGTTTTAGACTAGCGGGCCTATACAATGGGCAGTTCTTC CASSFRLAGLYNGQFF
. TRBJ2-3 . TRBV6-9 TGCGCCACCGATCCATTTATTTTGGACCCTAGATGCACAGATACGCAGTATTTT CATDPFILDPRCTDTQYF
. TRBJ2-7 few TRBV29-1 TGCAGCGTTGAAGATAACGGATACGAGCAGTACTTC CSVEDNGYEQYF
. TRBJ2-1 . TRBV10-2 TGCGCCAGGACCCATAGCTCAGGTGAGCAGTTCTTC CARTHSSGEQFF
. TRBJ2-1 . TRBV11-2 TGTGCCAGCAGCTTCACAAGGTGCTCCTACAATGAGCAGTTCTTC CASSFTRCSYNEQFF
TRBD1 TRBJ1-1 . TRBV20-1 TGCAATGCTAGAGATAGGTTAAAGGGGGCGGCGTTCACTGAAGCTTTCTTT CNARDRLKGAAFTEAFF
TRBD2 TRBJ2-1 many TRBV20-1 TGCAGTGCTAGGGTTCTAGCGGGTCGGGAGCAGTTCTTC CSARVLAGREQFF
. TRBJ2-1 . TRBV11-3 TGTGTCAGCAGCACAGGACGATCCTACGAGCAGTTCTTC CVSSTGRSYEQFF
. TRBJ2-2 . TRBV12-3/TRBV12-4 TGTGCCAGCAGTTCATATTACACCGGGGAGCTGTTTTTT CASSSYYTGELFF
TRBD2 TRBJ2-1 . TRBV28 TGTGCCAGCAGCTGGGGACTAGCGGACAATGAGCAGTTCTTC CASSWGLADNEQFF
. TRBJ2-5 . TRBV20-1 TGCATTGCACCCGACTGGACGCGCGTAGGAGAGACCCAGTACTTC CIAPDWTRVGETQYF
. TRBJ2-2 . TRBV7-8 TGTGCCAACAGCTTAGTCCAGGACTTGAACACCGGGGAGATGTTTTTT CANSLVQDLNTGEMFF
TRBD2 TRBJ2-3 . TRBV11-2 TGTGTCAGCAGCGCAACTAGCGGTAGCCGCTTATACTCTTATAAGCAGTATTTT CVSSATSGSRLYSYKQYF
. TRBJ2-7 . TRBV4-1 TGCGCCCGCAGCAAACGACATGGCACTTCCCCCTACGAGCAGTACTTC CARSKRHGTSPYEQYF
. TRBJ2-1 . TRBV11-2 TGTGCCAGCAGCTTCACCCGGGCCCGAGGAAGCAGTGAGCAGTTCTTC CASSFTRARGSSEQFF
. TRBJ1-6 . TRBV5-4 TGTGCCAGCAACTCAGCAGGGAGGTCACCCCTCCACTTT CASNSAGRSPLHF
. TRBJ1-5 . TRBV6-1 TGTGCCAGTAGTGAAATGGTAGCGACAGATACGCAGCATTTT CASSEMVATDTQHF
TRBD1 TRBJ2-5 . TRBV6-1 TGTGCCAGCAGGGAGACAGGGGTCGGAACCCAGTACTTC CASRETGVGTQYF
. TRBJ1-1 many TRBV6-1 TGTGCCAGCAGTGAAAGGTGGAACACTGAAGCTTTCTTT CASSERWNTEAFF
. TRBJ1-1 . TRBV12-3/TRBV12-4 TGTGCCAGCAGTCCCGGGACACTCAACACTGAAGCTTTCTTT CASSPGTLNTEAFF
. TRBJ2-2 . TRBV28 TGTGTCAGCAGGCCCAGTTGGGATGCCGGGGAGCTGTTTTTT CVSRPSWDAGELFF
TRBD1 TRBJ2-1 few TRBV6-2/TRBV6-3 TGTGCCAGTAGTTACAGGGGGGAGGCCTACGATGAGCAGTTCTTC CASSYRGEAYDEQFF
. TRBJ1-1 . TRBV29-1 TGCAGCGGTGGCTATGAGGGCACTGAAGCTTCCTTT CSGGYEGTEASF
. TRBJ2-1 many TRBV12-3/TRBV12-4 TGTGCCAGCAGTTTCAGGGTGAGACAGGTGTCCTCGAATGAGCAGTTCTTC CASSFRVRQVSSNEQFF
. TRBJ2-1 . TRBV11-2 TGTGCCAGCAGCCTTCAAATGGGGGGCACAGGATTCGAAAATGAGCAGCTCTTC CASSLQMGGTGFENEQLF
. TRBJ1-2 . TRBV12-3/TRBV12-4 TGTGCCAGCAGTAACACTTTTAGCTACGACTACACCTTC CASSNTFSYDYTF
. TRBJ1-1 once TRBV13 TGTGCCATCAGCCCAGGGAAGAACACTGAAGCTTTCTTT CAISPGKNTEAFF
. TRBJ2-2 . TRBV5-1 TGCGCCAGCAGCTATAGCGTCGCCGGGGAGCTGTTTTTT CASSYSVAGELFF
. TRBJ2-2 few TRBV6-5 TGTGCCAGCAGTTACGAGCCCAGTCCGGGCGGGGAGCTGTTTTTT CASSYEPSPGGELFF
TRBD2 TRBJ2-1 once TRBV11-2 TGTGCCAGGAGCCAAGGCCTGGCTAGCGGGAGTTACAATGAGCAGCTCTTC CARSQGLASGSYNEQLF
. TRBJ2-3 . TRBV11-3 TGTGCCGGCAGCATAGCCCCCAGCACAAATACGCAGTATTTT CAGSIAPSTNTQYF